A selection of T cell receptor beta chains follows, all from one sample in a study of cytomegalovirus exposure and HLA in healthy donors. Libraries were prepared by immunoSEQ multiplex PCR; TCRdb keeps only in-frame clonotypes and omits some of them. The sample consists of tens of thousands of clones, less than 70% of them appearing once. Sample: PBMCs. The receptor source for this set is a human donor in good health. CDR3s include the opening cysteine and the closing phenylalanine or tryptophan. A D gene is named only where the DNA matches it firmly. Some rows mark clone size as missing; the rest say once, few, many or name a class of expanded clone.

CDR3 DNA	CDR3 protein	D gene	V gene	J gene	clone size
TGTGCCAGCAGTTACTCGGGCCAGACAGTCGTCTATGGCTACACCTTC	CASSYSGQTVVYGYTF	NA	TRBV6-5	TRBJ1-2	NA
TGTGCCTGGTCGGTCTTCTCTGGAAACACCATATATTTT	CAWSVFSGNTIYF	NA	TRBV30	TRBJ1-3	NA
TGTGCCAGCAGCCCGAGTGAAGGGGCGAGGTACGAGCAGTACTTC	CASSPSEGARYEQYF	NA	TRBV6-1	TRBJ2-7	NA
TGTGCCAGCAGCTTACAGTTAAACTATGGCTACACCTTC	CASSLQLNYGYTF	NA	TRBV7-2	TRBJ1-2	NA
TGTGCCAGCAGTTACTCCCACCCGAGGGATGGCTACACCTTC	CASSYSHPRDGYTF	NA	TRBV6-6	TRBJ1-2	NA
TGTGCCAGCAGCCAAGAAATAGTCCTGACTAACTATGGCTACACCTTC	CASSQEIVLTNYGYTF	NA	TRBV4-2	TRBJ1-2	few
TGTGCCATCAGTGGGACAGACTCTATCTCCTACGAGCAGTACTTC	CAISGTDSISYEQYF	NA	TRBV10-3	TRBJ2-7	NA
TGTGCCAGTAGTATTGGGGACTATGGGGCCAACGTCCTGACTTTC	CASSIGDYGANVLTF	TRBD2	TRBV19	TRBJ2-6	NA
TGTGCCAGTGCCACGCGGGGTAGCAATCAGCCCCAGCATTTT	CASATRGSNQPQHF	NA	TRBV5-6	TRBJ1-5	few
TGTGCCAGCAGCTTGCATGGGACACTCGGGGGCTACACCTTC	CASSLHGTLGGYTF	NA	TRBV5-8	TRBJ1-2	NA
TGTGCCAGCAGCTTAGCGACGCCACTAGCGGGGGGCGGTACGCAGTATTTT	CASSLATPLAGGGTQYF	TRBD2	TRBV7-8	TRBJ2-3	NA
TGTGCCAGCAGCACCCATGGCGGGGTCGGCTACACCTTC	CASSTHGGVGYTF	NA	TRBV7-2	TRBJ1-2	NA
TGTGCCACCAGCAGTTTCCCTATTTCTCAGCCCCAGCATTTT	CATSSFPISQPQHF	NA	TRBV15	TRBJ1-5	NA
TGTGCCTGGAGTGTCGTGTTTCGGGCGGGGGCCGCCTACGAGCAGTACTTC	CAWSVVFRAGAAYEQYF	NA	TRBV30	TRBJ2-7	NA
TGTGCCAGCAGTGTCGGGACTAGCGGGGGGACGACCCAGTACTTC	CASSVGTSGGTTQYF	TRBD2	TRBV2	TRBJ2-5	NA
TGCGCCAGCAGCCCGTTCGTGGGGCAGGGCACTGAAGCTTTCTTT	CASSPFVGQGTEAFF	NA	TRBV5-1	TRBJ1-1	NA
TGCGCCAGCAGCGGCACTAGCGGGGGACTCTACAATGAGCAGTTCTTC	CASSGTSGGLYNEQFF	TRBD2	TRBV5-1	TRBJ2-1	NA
TGTGCCAGCAGCTTACCCGGGACTAGCGGGGGAGGCGCCCAGTACTTC	CASSLPGTSGGGAQYF	TRBD2	TRBV7-9	TRBJ2-5	few
TGTGCCAGCTCCTTTGACTCCTCCTACGAGCAGTACTTC	CASSFDSSYEQYF	NA	TRBV19	TRBJ2-7	NA
TGTGCCAGCTCACCGAATCAGGGAAGTGGCGAGACCCAGTACTTC	CASSPNQGSGETQYF	NA	TRBV18	TRBJ2-5	NA
TGTGCCAGCAGGCACAGGGGGCTAAACGAGCAGTACTTC	CASRHRGLNEQYF	TRBD1	TRBV27	TRBJ2-7	NA
TGTGCCAGAAGGGTGGGACAGGAGCCCAATCAGCCCCAGCATTTT	CARRVGQEPNQPQHF	TRBD1	TRBV5-3	TRBJ1-5	NA
TGTGCCAGCTCAGGACAGGACAATCAGCCCCAGCATTTT	CASSGQDNQPQHF	TRBD1	TRBV18	TRBJ1-5	NA
TGTGCCAGCAGTGTACCAAGACAGGGGGCGGGGGGGGCCAACGTCCTGACTTTC	CASSVPRQGAGGANVLTF	TRBD1	TRBV6-1	TRBJ2-6	NA
TGTGCCAGCAGCCCAAGAGGGAGCTCCTACGAGCAGTACTTC	CASSPRGSSYEQYF	NA	TRBV7-9	TRBJ2-7	NA
TGTGCCAGCTCACCAGGGCAGGGGGGCGTCGGGCAGTACTTC	CASSPGQGGVGQYF	NA	TRBV18	TRBJ2-5	NA
TGTGCCAGCAGTCCCCGTTGGCTAGCGCCTTCACAAGAGACCCAGTACTTC	CASSPRWLAPSQETQYF	NA	TRBV27	TRBJ2-5	NA
TGTGCCTGGAGTGGAGGGGGAAACACCATATATTTT	CAWSGGGNTIYF	NA	TRBV30	TRBJ1-3	NA
TGCAGCGTCGGACAGGGGGGAATAGCTTTCTTT	CSVGQGGIAFF	TRBD1	TRBV29-1	TRBJ1-1	NA
TGCGCCAGCAGCTCATCCGGGAGCTGGTATGGCTACACCTTC	CASSSSGSWYGYTF	NA	TRBV5-1	TRBJ1-2	NA
TGTGCCATCAGTGAACACAGGGGGCAGGGGAACACTGAAGCTTTCTTT	CAISEHRGQGNTEAFF	TRBD1	TRBV10-3	TRBJ1-1	NA
TGCGCCAGCGTTCGCCAGGGACAGGGGGCGAATCTGGCTGAAGCTTTCTTT	CASVRQGQGANLAEAFF	TRBD1	TRBV5-1	TRBJ1-1	NA
TGCGCCAGCAGCCAAGGATGGGGGGGTCTCGATCAGCCCCAGCATTTT	CASSQGWGGLDQPQHF	NA	TRBV4-1	TRBJ1-5	NA
TGTGCCTGGAGTCCTGGGACAGGGAGACTTCACTATGGCTACACCTTC	CAWSPGTGRLHYGYTF	TRBD1	TRBV30	TRBJ1-2	NA
TGTGCCAGCAGCTTGGGACAAATTCTTTCTGAAGCTTTCTTT	CASSLGQILSEAFF	NA	TRBV13	TRBJ1-1	once
TGCAGCGTTGAAGTACCCGGGACTGCGGATAATACGCAGTATTTT	CSVEVPGTADNTQYF	NA	TRBV29-1	TRBJ2-3	few
TGTGCCAGCAGCTCTCAACAGGGAATTAATGAAAAACTGTTTTTT	CASSSQQGINEKLFF	NA	TRBV7-9	TRBJ1-4	few
TGTGCCAGCAGCCGTCAGGGGGCTATCTCTGGAAACACCATATATTTT	CASSRQGAISGNTIYF	TRBD1	TRBV7-9	TRBJ1-3	NA
TGCAGTGCTGGGAGGGACACTGAAGCTTTCTTT	CSAGRDTEAFF	NA	TRBV20-1	TRBJ1-1	NA
TGTGCCAGCAGCTTAGCAACAGGGATTCCAAATCAGCCCCAGCATTTT	CASSLATGIPNQPQHF	NA	TRBV7-8	TRBJ1-5	NA
TGTGCCAGCAGCGATCCGACAGTTATGAACACTGAAGCTTTCTTT	CASSDPTVMNTEAFF	NA	TRBV4-2	TRBJ1-1	NA
TGCGCCAGCAGCCCTATATCCGGGACAGGGACCTACGAGCAGTACTTC	CASSPISGTGTYEQYF	TRBD1	TRBV5-1	TRBJ2-7	once
TGTGCCAGCAGTGGGCCGACTGGTGGTAGCAATGAGCAGTTCTTC	CASSGPTGGSNEQFF	NA	TRBV2	TRBJ2-1	NA
TGTTCCAGCAGCTTAGGTTCCGCGTATTGGGAGACCCAGTACTTC	CSSSLGSAYWETQYF	NA	TRBV7-9	TRBJ2-5	few
TGCAGCGTCCTTGGGATGGGACAGGGGGATCAGCCCCAGCATTTT	CSVLGMGQGDQPQHF	TRBD1	TRBV29-1	TRBJ1-5	NA
TGTGCCAGCAGCTTAGTTAGCGGGGGCGCCTCCTCGCGGACCCAGTACTTC	CASSLVSGGASSRTQYF	TRBD2	TRBV7-2	TRBJ2-5	NA